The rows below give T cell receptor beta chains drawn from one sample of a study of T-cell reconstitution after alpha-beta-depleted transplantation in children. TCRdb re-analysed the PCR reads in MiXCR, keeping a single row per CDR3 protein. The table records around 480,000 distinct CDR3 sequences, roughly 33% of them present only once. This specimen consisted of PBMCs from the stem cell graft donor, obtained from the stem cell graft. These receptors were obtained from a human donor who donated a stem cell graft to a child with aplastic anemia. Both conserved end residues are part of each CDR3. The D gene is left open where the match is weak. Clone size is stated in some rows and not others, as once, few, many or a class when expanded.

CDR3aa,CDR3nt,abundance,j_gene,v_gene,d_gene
CSAPFGSGGRNEQFF,TGCAGTGCCCCCTTTGGGTCGGGAGGAAGGAATGAGCAGTTCTTC,many,TRBJ2-1,TRBV20-1,TRBD2
CATSWGVSSGNTIYF,TGTGCCACCAGTTGGGGTGTCTCCTCTGGAAACACCATATATTTT,few,TRBJ1-3,TRBV24-1,-
CASSSDRFCNQPQHF,TGTGCCAGCAGCTCGGACAGGTTTTGCAATCAGCCCCAGCATTTT,few,TRBJ1-5,TRBV21-1,-
CSARPTSGSVTGELFF,TGCAGTGCTAGACCGACTAGCGGGAGCGTTACCGGGGAGCTGTTTTTT,few,TRBJ2-2,TRBV20-1,TRBD2
CASSAPGVGGGYGYTF,TGTGCCAGCAGCGCCCCGGGGGTAGGGGGCGGCTATGGCTACACCTTC,-,TRBJ1-2,TRBV9,TRBD1
CASSPLSEQFF,TGTGCCAGCTCACCTCTATCCGAGCAGTTCTTC,-,TRBJ2-1,TRBV18,-
CASSSNGRFSDEQFF,TGTGCCAGCAGCTCCAACGGCAGGTTTAGCGATGAGCAGTTCTTC,-,TRBJ2-1,TRBV7-2,-
CASSPGTLDTQYF,TGTGCCAGCAGCCCCGGGACACTAGATACGCAGTATTTT,-,TRBJ2-3,TRBV11-2,-
CASSPTDNRLNSPLHF,TGTGCCAGCAGCCCAACGGACAATCGTCTGAATTCACCCCTCCACTTT,-,TRBJ1-6,TRBV7-2,-
CASSLVEPGADSNQPQHF,TGCGCCAGCAGCTTGGTGGAACCGGGAGCGGATAGCAATCAGCCCCAGCATTTT,once,TRBJ1-5,TRBV5-1,-
CATRQGSNEKLFF,TGTGCCACCAGACAGGGATCTAATGAAAAACTGTTTTTT,-,TRBJ1-4,TRBV9,TRBD1
CASSSSGPKGTEAFF,TGTGCCAGCAGTTCCTCAGGGCCCAAGGGTACTGAAGCTTTCTTT,-,TRBJ1-1,TRBV27,-
CASSTSGSLFEQFF,TGTGCCAGCAGTACTAGCGGGAGCCTATTTGAGCAGTTCTTC,few,TRBJ2-1,TRBV27,TRBD2
CASSVVPTGQGAETQYF,TGTGCCAGCAGCGTAGTACCAACTGGACAGGGCGCTGAGACCCAGTACTTC,-,TRBJ2-5,TRBV9,TRBD1
CASNPGSGCQPQHF,TGTGCCAGCAACCCCGGCTCGGGTTGTCAGCCCCAGCATTTT,-,TRBJ1-5,TRBV6-2/TRBV6-3,-
CASSLPGTAQETQYF,TGTGCCAGCAGCTTACCCGGGACAGCGCAAGAGACCCAGTACTTC,-,TRBJ2-5,TRBV5-4,TRBD1
CASRPPISGMSNQPQHF,TGTGCCAGCAGGCCACCTATCTCAGGGATGAGCAATCAGCCCCAGCATTTT,-,TRBJ1-5,TRBV12-3/TRBV12-4,-
CASSLGFDYEQYF,TGTGCCAGCAGCTTAGGTTTCGACTACGAGCAGTACTTC,few,TRBJ2-7,TRBV5-5,-